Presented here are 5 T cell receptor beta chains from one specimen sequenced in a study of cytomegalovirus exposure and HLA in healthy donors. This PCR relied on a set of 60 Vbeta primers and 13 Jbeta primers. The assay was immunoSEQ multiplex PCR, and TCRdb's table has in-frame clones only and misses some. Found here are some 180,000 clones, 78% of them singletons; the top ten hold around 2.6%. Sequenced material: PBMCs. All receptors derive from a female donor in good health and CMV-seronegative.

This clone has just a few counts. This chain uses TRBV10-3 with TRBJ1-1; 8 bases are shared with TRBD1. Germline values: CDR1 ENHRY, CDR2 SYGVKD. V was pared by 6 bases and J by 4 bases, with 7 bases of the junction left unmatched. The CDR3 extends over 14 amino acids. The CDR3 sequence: CAISDYRGTTEAFF. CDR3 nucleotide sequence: TGTGCCATCAGCGATTACAGGGGGACCACTGAAGCTTTCTTT.

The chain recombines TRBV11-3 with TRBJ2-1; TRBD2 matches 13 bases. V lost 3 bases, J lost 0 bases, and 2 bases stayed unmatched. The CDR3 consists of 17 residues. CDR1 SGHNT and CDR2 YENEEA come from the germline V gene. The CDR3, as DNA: TGTGCCAGCAGCTTGGGACTAGCGGGGTTCTCCTACAATGAGCAGTTCTTC. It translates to CASSLGLAGFSYNEQFF.

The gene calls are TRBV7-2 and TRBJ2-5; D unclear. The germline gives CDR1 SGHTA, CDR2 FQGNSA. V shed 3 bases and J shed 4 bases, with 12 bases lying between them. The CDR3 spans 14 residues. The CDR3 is CASSFRSGGETQYF. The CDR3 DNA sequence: TGTGCCAGCAGCTTCCGGAGTGGTGGAGAGACCCAGTACTTC.

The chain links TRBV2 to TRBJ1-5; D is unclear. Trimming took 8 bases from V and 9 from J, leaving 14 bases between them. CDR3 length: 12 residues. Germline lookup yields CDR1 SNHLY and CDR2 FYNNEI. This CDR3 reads CASARGSLPQHF. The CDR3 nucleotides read TGTGCCAGCGCTCGGGGAAGTTTGCCCCAGCATTTT.

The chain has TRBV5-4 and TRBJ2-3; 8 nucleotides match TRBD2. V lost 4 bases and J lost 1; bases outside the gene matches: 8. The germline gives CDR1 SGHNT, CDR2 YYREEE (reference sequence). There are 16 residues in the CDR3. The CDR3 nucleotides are TGTGCCAGCAGCCCGAATAGCGGGGTGGGCACAGATACGCAGTATTTT. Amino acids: CASSPNSGVGTDTQYF.